This T cell receptor (beta chain) emerged from a study of T cell changes during pregnancy in multiple sclerosis. Method: immunoSEQ multiplex PCR; TCRdb's copy keeps in-frame clones and lacks some. This repertoire shows 45,000 to 55,000 clones, 85% to 90% found once; its top ten account for approximately 1.6%. Germline CDR1 SGHDN, CDR2 FVKESK. The CDR3 covers 14 residues. The V end lost 0 bases, the J end lost 13 bases, and 16 bases lay between the germline ends. Specimen: peripheral blood, collected in the first trimester of pregnancy. This TCR came from a female donor in good health, enrolled as a control in a pregnancy study. The V call is TRBV14, the J call TRBJ2-1; the D gene is possibly TRBD1 (6 bases). CDR3 sequence (DNA): TGTGCCAGCAGCCAAGAGGTGCAGGGGACCATCCAGTTCTTC. It translates to CASSQEVQGTIQFF.